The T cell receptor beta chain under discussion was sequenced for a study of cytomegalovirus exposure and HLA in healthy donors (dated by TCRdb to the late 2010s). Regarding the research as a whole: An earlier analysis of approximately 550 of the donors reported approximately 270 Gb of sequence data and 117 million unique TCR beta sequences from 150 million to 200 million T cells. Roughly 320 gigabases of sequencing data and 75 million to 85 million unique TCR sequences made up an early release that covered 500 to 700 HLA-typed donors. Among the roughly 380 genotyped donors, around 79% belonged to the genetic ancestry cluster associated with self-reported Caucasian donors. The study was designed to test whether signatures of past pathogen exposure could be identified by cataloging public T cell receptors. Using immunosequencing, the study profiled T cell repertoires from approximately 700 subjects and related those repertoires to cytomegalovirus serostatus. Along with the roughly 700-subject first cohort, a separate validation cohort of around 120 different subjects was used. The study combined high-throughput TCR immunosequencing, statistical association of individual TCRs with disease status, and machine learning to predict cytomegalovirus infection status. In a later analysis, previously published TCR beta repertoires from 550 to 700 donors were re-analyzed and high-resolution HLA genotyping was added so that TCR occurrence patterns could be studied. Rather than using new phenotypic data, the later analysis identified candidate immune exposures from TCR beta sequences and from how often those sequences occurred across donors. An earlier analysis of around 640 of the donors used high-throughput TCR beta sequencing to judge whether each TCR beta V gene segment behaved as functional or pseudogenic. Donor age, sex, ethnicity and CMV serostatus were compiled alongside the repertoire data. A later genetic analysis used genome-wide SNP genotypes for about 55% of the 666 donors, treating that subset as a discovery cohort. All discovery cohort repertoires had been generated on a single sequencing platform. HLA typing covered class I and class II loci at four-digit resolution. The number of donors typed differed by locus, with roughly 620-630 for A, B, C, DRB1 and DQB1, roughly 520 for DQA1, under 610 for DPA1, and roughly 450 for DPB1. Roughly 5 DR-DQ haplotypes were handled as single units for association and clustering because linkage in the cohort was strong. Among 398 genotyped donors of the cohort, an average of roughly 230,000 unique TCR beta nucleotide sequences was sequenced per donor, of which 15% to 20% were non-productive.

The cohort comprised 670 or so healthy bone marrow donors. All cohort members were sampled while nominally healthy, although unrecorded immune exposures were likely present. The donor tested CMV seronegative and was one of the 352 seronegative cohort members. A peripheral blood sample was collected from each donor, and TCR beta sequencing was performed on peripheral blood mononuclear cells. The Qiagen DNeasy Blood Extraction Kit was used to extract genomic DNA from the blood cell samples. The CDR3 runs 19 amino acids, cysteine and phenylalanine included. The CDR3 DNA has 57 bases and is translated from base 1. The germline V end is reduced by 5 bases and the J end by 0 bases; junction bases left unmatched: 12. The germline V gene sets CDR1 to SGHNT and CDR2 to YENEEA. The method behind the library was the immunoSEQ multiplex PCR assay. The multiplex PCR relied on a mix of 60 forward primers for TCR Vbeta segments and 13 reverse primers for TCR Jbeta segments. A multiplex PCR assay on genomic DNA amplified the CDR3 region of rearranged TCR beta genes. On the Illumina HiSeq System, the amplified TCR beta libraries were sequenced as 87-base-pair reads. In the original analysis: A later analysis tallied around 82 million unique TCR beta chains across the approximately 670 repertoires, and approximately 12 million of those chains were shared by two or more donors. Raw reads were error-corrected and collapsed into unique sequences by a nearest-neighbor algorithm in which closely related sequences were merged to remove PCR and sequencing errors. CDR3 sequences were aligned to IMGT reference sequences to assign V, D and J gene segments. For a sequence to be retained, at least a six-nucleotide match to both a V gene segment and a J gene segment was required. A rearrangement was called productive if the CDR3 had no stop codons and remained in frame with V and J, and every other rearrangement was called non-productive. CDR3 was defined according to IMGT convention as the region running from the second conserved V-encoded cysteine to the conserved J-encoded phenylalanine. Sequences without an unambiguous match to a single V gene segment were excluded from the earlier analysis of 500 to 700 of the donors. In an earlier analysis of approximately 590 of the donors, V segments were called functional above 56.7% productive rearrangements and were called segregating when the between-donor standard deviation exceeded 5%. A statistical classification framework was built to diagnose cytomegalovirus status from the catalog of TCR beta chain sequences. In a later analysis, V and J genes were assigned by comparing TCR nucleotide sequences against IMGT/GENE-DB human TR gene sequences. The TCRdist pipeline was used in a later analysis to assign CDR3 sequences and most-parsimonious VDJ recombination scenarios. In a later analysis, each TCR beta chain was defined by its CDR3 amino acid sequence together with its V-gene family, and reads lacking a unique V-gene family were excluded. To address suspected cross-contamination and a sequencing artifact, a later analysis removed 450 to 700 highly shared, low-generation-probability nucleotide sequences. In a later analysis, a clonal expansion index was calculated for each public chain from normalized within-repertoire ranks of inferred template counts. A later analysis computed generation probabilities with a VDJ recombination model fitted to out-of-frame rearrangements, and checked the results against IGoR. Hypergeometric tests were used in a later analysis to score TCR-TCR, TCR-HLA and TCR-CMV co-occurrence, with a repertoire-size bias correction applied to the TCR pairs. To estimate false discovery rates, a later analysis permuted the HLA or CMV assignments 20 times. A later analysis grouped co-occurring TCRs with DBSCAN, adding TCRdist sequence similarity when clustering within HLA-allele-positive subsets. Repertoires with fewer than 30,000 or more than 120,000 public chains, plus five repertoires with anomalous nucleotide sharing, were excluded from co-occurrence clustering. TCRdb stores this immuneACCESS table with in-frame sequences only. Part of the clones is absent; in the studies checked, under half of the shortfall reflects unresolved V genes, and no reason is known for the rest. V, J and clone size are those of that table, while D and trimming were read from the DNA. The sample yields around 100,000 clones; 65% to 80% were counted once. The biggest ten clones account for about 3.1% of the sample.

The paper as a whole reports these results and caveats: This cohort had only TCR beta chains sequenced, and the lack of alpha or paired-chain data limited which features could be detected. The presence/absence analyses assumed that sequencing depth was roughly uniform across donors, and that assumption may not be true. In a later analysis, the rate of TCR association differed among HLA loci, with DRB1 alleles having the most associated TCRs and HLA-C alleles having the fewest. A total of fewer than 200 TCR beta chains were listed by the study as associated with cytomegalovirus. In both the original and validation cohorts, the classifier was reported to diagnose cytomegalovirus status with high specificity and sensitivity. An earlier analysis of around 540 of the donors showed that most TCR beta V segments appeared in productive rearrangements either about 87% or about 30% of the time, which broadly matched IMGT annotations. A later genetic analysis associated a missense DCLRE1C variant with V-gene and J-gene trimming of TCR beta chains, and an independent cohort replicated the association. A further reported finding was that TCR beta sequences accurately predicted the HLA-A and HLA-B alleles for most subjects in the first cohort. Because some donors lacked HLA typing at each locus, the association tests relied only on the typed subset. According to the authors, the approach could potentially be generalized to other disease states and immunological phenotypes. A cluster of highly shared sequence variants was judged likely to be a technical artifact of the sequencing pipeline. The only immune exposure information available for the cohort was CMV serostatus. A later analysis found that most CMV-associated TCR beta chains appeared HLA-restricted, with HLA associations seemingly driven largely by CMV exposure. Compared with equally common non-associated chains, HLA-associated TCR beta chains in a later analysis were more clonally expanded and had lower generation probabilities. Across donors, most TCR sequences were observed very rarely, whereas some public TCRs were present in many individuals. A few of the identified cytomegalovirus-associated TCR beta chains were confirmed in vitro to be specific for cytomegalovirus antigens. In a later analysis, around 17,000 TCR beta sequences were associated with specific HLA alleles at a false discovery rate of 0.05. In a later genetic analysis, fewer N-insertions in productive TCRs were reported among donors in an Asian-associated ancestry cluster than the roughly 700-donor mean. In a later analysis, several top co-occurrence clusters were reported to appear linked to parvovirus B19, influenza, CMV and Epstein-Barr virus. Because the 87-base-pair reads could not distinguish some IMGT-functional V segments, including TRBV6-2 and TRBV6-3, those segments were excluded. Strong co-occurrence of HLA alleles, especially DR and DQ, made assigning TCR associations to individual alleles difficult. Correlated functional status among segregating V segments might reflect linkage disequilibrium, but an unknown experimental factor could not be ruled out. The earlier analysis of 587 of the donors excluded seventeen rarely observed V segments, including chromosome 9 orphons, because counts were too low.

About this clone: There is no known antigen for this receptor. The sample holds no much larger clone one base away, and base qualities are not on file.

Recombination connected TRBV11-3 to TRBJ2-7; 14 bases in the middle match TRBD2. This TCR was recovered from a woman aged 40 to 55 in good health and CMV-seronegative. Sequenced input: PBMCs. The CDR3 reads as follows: CASSPGTSGSSPNSYEQYF. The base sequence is TGTGCCAGCAGCCCCGGGACTAGCGGGAGCTCTCCCAACTCCTACGAGCAGTACTTC. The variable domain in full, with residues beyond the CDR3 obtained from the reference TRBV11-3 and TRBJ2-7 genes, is EAGVVQSPRYKIIEKKQPVAFWCNPISGHNTLYWYLQNLGQGPELLIRYENEEAVDDSQLPKDRFSAERLKGVDSTLKIQPAELGDSAVYLCASSPGTSGSSPNSYEQYFGPGTRLTVT.